This T cell receptor beta chain originates from a study of cytomegalovirus exposure and HLA in healthy donors. Points from the study as a whole: Prediction of most subjects' HLA-A and HLA-B alleles by TCR beta sequences was reportedly accurate. The authors enumerated 150 to 200 TCR beta chains as linked to cytomegalovirus. According to reports, the classifier identified cytomegalovirus status with high specificity and sensitivity.

The germline V gene encodes CDR1 PRHDT and CDR2 FYEKMQ (reference sequence). This CDR3 region has 13 residues. V lost 3 bases to trimming and J lost 5 bases; unmatched junction nucleotides: 4. A note on this clone: Its antigen is as yet unknown.

A multiplex PCR was run with 60 Vbeta primers and 13 Jbeta primers. TCRdb keeps only in-frame clones here, not all; method: immunoSEQ multiplex PCR. The sample records under 150,000 clones, 80% being singletons. The J gene is TRBJ2-7, the V gene TRBV13, with 7 bases identical to TRBD1. The sample taken for sequencing was PBMCs. The sequence was collected from a woman aged 40 to 50 in good health and CMV-seronegative. CDR3: CASSLTGTHEQYF. The CDR3, as DNA: TGTGCCAGCAGCTTGACAGGGACCCACGAGCAGTACTTC.